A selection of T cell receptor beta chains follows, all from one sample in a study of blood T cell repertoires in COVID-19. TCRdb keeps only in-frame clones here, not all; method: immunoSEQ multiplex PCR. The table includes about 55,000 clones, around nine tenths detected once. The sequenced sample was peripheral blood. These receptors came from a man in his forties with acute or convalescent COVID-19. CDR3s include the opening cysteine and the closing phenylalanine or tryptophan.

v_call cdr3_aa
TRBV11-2 CASSLIVAKNIQYF
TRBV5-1 CASSLESSGGNEQFF
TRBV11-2 CASSDSYTDTQYF
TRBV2 CASNTGVGTDTQYF
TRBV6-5 CASRGQVGSDEQFF
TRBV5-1 CASSLELGYNEQFF
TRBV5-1 CASSIGGGQNPYNEQFF
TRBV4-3 CASSQGRLHNEQFF
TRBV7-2 CASSGQGAQGNTIYF
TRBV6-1 CASSEGTSGGAKNIQYF
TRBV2 CASRGTGENYGYTF
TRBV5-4 CASSLANGGPAYNEQFF
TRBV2 CASRRQGETQYF
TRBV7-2 CASSPRTFSTDTQYF
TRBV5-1 CASSLDLAGVYEQYF
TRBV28 CASRPPTGTGLQPQHF
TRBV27 CASSLRLGHNTEAFF
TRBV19 CASSIAGDSAQGYEQYF
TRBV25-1 CASSEAGRGASGDYEQYF
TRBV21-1 CASSNDRGRMNTEAFF
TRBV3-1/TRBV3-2 CASSHQREGEQYF
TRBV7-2 CASSLAQGYIQYF
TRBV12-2 CASRLATRTSGAFSGANVLTF
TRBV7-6 CASSLAGTSGRGNTQYF
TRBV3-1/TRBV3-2 CASSQRTGGSFF
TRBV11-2 CASSLAPGKEQPQHF
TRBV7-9 CASSLGGGWNIQYF
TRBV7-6 CASSFQGQGQPQHF
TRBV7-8 CASSLALGRAGNQPQHF
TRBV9 CASSVEGRRSTDTQYF
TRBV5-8 CASSLPGTENANVLTF
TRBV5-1 CASRSIDRGLNYGYTF
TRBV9 CASSVGIETGMAEAFF
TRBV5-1 CASRLGSGGPTDTQYF
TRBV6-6 CASGGSRDNEKLFF
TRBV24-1 CATSDVRSTDTQYF
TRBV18 CASSPDSPLSGGEKLFF
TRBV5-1 CASSPGPATGLDGYTF
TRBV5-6 CASSLEGKGVAFF
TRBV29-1 CSVTLGADTEAFF
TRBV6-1 CASSEDYSPSGDAYEQYF
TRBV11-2 CASSLAGAVSSYEQYF
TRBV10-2 CASGRFGGSRYNEKLFF
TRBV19 CASSIESLRQGWAYEQYF
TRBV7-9 CASSTGQGGGNTIYF
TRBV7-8 CASSRLLSYNEQFF
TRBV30 CAWSVESGKQFF
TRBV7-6 CASSLAGTSGAYEQYF
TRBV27 CASSSQGRFGEKLFF
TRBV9 CASSPREGSTEAFF
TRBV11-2 CASSQDRLSSYEQYF
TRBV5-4 CASSSSDPSSEQFF
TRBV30 CAWKGGPSSYEQYF
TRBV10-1 CASSETSGRWGNYEQYF
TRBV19 CASSYQGKRSYNEQFF
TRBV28 CASSSAGVGHEQFF
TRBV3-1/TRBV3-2 CASSQAKAGSYNEQFF
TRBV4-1 CASSPPTGGNTEAFF
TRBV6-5 CASSLRYEQYF